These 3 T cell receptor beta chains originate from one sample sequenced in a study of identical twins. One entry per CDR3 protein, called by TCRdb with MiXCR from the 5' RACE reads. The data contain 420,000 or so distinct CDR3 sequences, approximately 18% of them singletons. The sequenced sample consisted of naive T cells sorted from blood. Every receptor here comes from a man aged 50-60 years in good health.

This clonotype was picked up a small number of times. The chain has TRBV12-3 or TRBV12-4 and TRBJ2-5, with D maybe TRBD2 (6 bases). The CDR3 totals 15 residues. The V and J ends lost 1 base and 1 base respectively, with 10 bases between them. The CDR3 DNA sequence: TGTGCCAGCAGTTTAGTGCCTAGCGCCCAAGAGACCCAGTACTTC. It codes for CASSLVPSAQETQYF.

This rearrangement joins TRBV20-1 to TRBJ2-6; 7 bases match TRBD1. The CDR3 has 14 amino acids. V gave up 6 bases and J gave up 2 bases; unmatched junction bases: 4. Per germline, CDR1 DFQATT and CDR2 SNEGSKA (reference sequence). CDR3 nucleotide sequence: TGCAGTGCACCCACAGGGGCTGGGGCCAACGTCCTGACTTTC. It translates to CSAPTGAGANVLTF.

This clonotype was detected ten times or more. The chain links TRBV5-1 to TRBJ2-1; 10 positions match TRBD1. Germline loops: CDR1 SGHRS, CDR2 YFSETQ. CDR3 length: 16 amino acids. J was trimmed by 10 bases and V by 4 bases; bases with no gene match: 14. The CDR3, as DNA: TGCGCCAGCAGCCCCAGTGGGACAGGGGTCAGCCAGGAGCAGTTCTTC. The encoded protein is CASSPSGTGVSQEQFF.